One sample yielded the 14 T cell receptor beta chains listed below, sequenced in a study of shared clonotypes between healthy human individuals. Clones were read by immunoSEQ multiplex PCR, and TCRdb kept only the in-frame ones, dropping some. In the table there are more than 2 million clones, approximately 95% of which are singletons. Specimen: naive CD4+ T cells sorted from blood. Documented subset: CD45RA+ positively selected. The source of these receptors is a man between 18 and 35 years old in good health.

This chain links TRBV11-2 with TRBJ1-6; D is unclear. V shed 4 bases and J shed 8 bases, with 12 bases lying between them. In germline, CDR1 is SGHAT, CDR2 FQNNGV. This CDR3 spans 14 amino acids. CDR3: CASSSSFRDSPLHF. In nucleotides, the CDR3 is TGTGCCAGCAGCTCCTCCTTCCGGGATTCACCCCTCCACTTT.

The CDR3 bases are TGTGCCAGCAGCTTGCGGACTGGGGCAGATACGCAGTATTTT. The encoded protein is CASSLRTGADTQYF. The V and J genes are TRBV11-3 and TRBJ2-3; D is perhaps TRBD2 (5 bases). V gave up 3 bases and J gave up 4 bases, with 11 bases separating them. CDR1 is SGHNT, CDR2 YENEEA, per germline. The CDR3 runs 14 residues.

The V and J genes are TRBV6-6 and TRBJ2-2; no clear D. V dropped 4 bases and J dropped 0 bases, with 9 bases sitting between them. Germline V lookup: CDR1 MNHNY, CDR2 SVGAGI (reference sequence). The CDR3 consists of 15 residues. This chain's CDR3 is CASSSPGANTGELFF. In DNA form, the CDR3 reads TGTGCCAGCAGTTCCCCAGGCGCGAACACCGGGGAGCTGTTTTTT.

J is TRBJ1-2 and V is TRBV20-1; D not resolved. Trimming shortened V by 0 bases and J by 10 bases, and 9 bases separated the two germline ends. CDR1 and CDR2 from the germline V gene are DFQATT and SNEGSKA (reference sequence). The length of the CDR3 is 11 residues. For the CDR3, the DNA is TGCAGTGCTAGAGAAGGTGTATTCTACACCTTC. Its protein product is CSAREGVFYTF.

V and J are TRBV7-2 and TRBJ2-5; 8 bases fit TRBD2. The CDR3 has 16 amino acids. V was pared by 1 base and J by 4 bases, with 8 bases of the junction left unmatched. Germline loops: CDR1 SGHTA, CDR2 FQGNSA. CDR3 protein: CASSLDWTGGRETQYF. For the CDR3, the DNA is TGTGCCAGCAGCTTAGATTGGACGGGGGGGAGAGAGACCCAGTACTTC. The full variable domain, with the rest looked up from reference TRBV7-2 and TRBJ2-5, is GAGVSQSPSNKVTEKGKDVELRCDPISGHTALYWYRQSLGQGLEFLIYFQGNSAPDKSGLPSDRFSAERTGGSVSTLTIQRTQQEDSAVYLCASSLDWTGGRETQYFGPGTRLLVL.

CDR3 DNA sequence: TGTGCCAGTAGTACCCTGGGGGATACGCAGTATTTT. Its translation is CASSTLGDTQYF. V is TRBV19 and J is TRBJ2-3, with D hard to call. In germline, CDR1 is LNHDA, CDR2 SQIVND (reference sequence). V lost 4 bases to trimming and J lost 6 bases, with 8 bases between them. The CDR3 is 12 amino acids.

The chain couples TRBV6-6 to TRBJ2-3; 8 nucleotides agree with TRBD2. The CDR3 contains 13 residues. Germline V gene lookup returns CDR1 MNHNY and CDR2 SVGAGI (reference sequence). V shed 7 bases and J 2 bases; nucleotides not matched to a gene: 2. The CDR3 DNA reads as TGTGCCAGCAAGCGGGAGTACACAGATACGCAGTATTTT. This sequence encodes CASKREYTDTQYF.

This sequence joins TRBV2 and TRBJ2-5; weak D call: TRBD1 (7 bases). The germline CDR1 and CDR2 sequences are SNHLY and FYNNEI. This CDR3 comprises 15 residues. The V and J ends lost 6 bases and 4 bases respectively, with 18 bases between them. CDR3 residues: CASRTEGASRETQYF. CDR3 nucleotide sequence: TGTGCCAGCAGGACGGAGGGGGCCTCGCGAGAGACCCAGTACTTC.

A single count supports this clone. The chain links TRBV10-1 to TRBJ2-7; maybe TRBD1 (6 bases). The germline V gene encodes CDR1 WNHNN and CDR2 SYGVQD (reference sequence). The CDR3 runs 13 residues. Trimming took 3 bases from V and 5 from J, leaving 11 bases between them. CDR3 in DNA: TGCGCCAGCAGTGATGGCAGGGGAGACGAGCAGTACTTC. Translated, it gives CASSDGRGDEQYF.

The chain employs TRBV5-6 and TRBJ2-3; 10 positions match TRBD2. V trimming: 0 bases; J trimming: 0 bases; junction bases outside the gene matches: 7. Germline CDR1 is SGHDT and CDR2 is YYEEEE. This CDR3 spans 18 amino acids. The DNA of the CDR3 is TGTGCCAGCAGCTTGGGGCTAGCGGGAGCTCCCAGCACAGATACGCAGTATTTT. Protein sequence: CASSLGLAGAPSTDTQYF.

V gene TRBV6-5 combines with J gene TRBJ1-6, with D possibly being TRBD1 (5 bases). Trimming removed 3 bases from V and 7 bases from J, with 13 bases in between. There are 15 residues in the CDR3. Germline V CDR1 and CDR2: MNHEY, SVGAGI. The CDR3 coding sequence is TGTGCCAGCAGTTATAACAGGCGATGGAATTCACCCCTCCACTTT. Its protein product is CASSYNRRWNSPLHF.

This chain uses TRBV30 with TRBJ2-4; 12 bases are shared with TRBD2. This CDR3 is built from 13 residues. Germline V gene data show CDR1 as GTSNPN and CDR2 as SVGIG (reference sequence). The CDR3 here is CALASGGAGIQYF. The CDR3 nucleotides are TGTGCTTTGGCTAGCGGGGGGGCCGGGATTCAGTACTTC.

V is TRBV19 and J is TRBJ1-1; D unclear. Between the trimmed V and J ends, which lost 0 bases and 1 base, there was a span of 6 bases. CDR3 length: 14 amino acids. CDR1 LNHDA and CDR2 SQIVND come from the germline V gene (reference sequence). The CDR3 DNA reads as TGTGCCAGTAGTATAGAAGGTTGGAACACTGAAGCTTTCTTT. Translation gives CASSIEGWNTEAFF. Filled out from reference TRBV19 and TRBJ1-1, the complete variable domain reads DGGITQSPKYLFRKEGQNVTLSCEQNLNHDAMYWYRQDPGQGLRLIYYSQIVNDFQKGDIAEGYSVSREKKESFPLTVTSAQKNPTAFYLCASSIEGWNTEAFFGQGTRLTVV.

This clone has just one count. The chain combines TRBV29-1 with TRBJ1-1; 7 bases line up with TRBD1. In germline, CDR1 is SQVTM, CDR2 ANQGSEA. V lost 5 bases to trimming and J lost 0 bases; unmatched junction nucleotides: 9. This CDR3 region has 15 residues. CDR3 coding DNA: TGCAGCGTTATACAACAGGGGACACTGAACACTGAAGCTTTCTTT. This translates into CSVIQQGTLNTEAFF.